In its sample, the clone carrying this TCR beta chain was seen a few times. These data originate in a study of cytomegalovirus exposure and HLA in healthy donors. The CDR3 is 14 amino acids. After removal of 6 bases from V and 5 bases from J, the junction contained 5 bases not matched to a gene. The germline V gene encodes CDR1 MNHNS and CDR2 SASEGT. The PCR employed 60 Vbeta primers together with 13 Jbeta primers. The repertoire was sequenced with immunoSEQ multiplex PCR; TCRdb's copy has only in-frame clones and lacks some. The sample records around 210,000 clones, roughly 85% being singletons. Sequenced sample: PBMCs. This TCR was sampled from a girl aged 2 to 9 in good health and CMV-seronegative. The rearrangement uses TRBV6-1 and TRBJ1-4; 8 positions match TRBD1. The CDR3 region is CASSRDRLNEKLFF. As DNA, the CDR3 is TGTGCCAGCAGCCGGGACAGGTTAAATGAAAAACTGTTTTTT.